This TCR beta chain originates from a study of cytomegalovirus exposure and HLA in healthy donors. The germline V gene has CDR1 SGHDN and CDR2 FVKESK. The J segment lost 0 bases and the V segment lost 4 bases, leaving 2 bases of the junction unmatched. The CDR3 contains 14 residues. 13 Jbeta primers and 60 Vbeta primers were used for the PCR. Produced via immunoSEQ multiplex PCR; TCRdb's table is partial and in-frame only. The sample includes approximately 100,000 clones, around three quarters seen only once; the top ten take over 3.5%. The chain has TRBV14 and TRBJ1-1; 7 bases agree with TRBD1. What was sequenced was PBMCs. The source of this sequence is a woman in her fifties or sixties in good health and CMV-seropositive. The CDR3 bases are TGTGCCAGCAGCCCGACAGGGTTGAACACTGAAGCTTTCTTT. Translation: CASSPTGLNTEAFF. The variable domain in full, completed from reference TRBV14 and TRBJ1-1, reads EAGVTQFPSHSVIEKGQTVTLRCDPISGHDNLYWYRRVMGKEIKFLLHFVKESKQDESGMPNNRFLAERTGGTYSTLKVQPAELEDSGVYFCASSPTGLNTEAFFGQGTRLTVV.